The clone carrying this T cell receptor beta chain was detected a few times. What it binds is not known. TCRdb independently ran MiXCR on the 5' RACE reads; one entry per CDR3 protein. The sample carries thousands of distinct CDR3 sequences, roughly 10% recorded once. This entry comes from a study of spatial heterogeneity in lung cancer. Study background: From matched bulk RNA-seq came a T cell module score, which showed a strong correlation with TCR transcript counts in tumor regions. Study findings and constraints: The study found that expanded intratumoral alpha and beta TCR counts tracked tumor mutation counts.

Indicated time point: sample taken at primary tumor resection. Patients with untreated early-stage non-small cell lung cancer, numbering 72, were the donors. V shed 0 bases and J shed 8 bases, with 22 bases lying between them. This CDR3 has 18 amino acids. Germline loops: CDR1 LGHNA, CDR2 YSLEER. The receptor was derived from a male donor with early-stage non-small cell lung cancer. Material: lung tumor tissue, obtained at surgery. The chain couples TRBV4-3 to TRBJ2-2; tentative D call: TRBD2 (6 bases). The CDR3 DNA sequence: TGCGCCAGCAGCCAAGAAGTCGGGAACGGGAGAAAAAGAGGGGAGCTGTTTTTT. This sequence encodes CASSQEVGNGRKRGELFF.